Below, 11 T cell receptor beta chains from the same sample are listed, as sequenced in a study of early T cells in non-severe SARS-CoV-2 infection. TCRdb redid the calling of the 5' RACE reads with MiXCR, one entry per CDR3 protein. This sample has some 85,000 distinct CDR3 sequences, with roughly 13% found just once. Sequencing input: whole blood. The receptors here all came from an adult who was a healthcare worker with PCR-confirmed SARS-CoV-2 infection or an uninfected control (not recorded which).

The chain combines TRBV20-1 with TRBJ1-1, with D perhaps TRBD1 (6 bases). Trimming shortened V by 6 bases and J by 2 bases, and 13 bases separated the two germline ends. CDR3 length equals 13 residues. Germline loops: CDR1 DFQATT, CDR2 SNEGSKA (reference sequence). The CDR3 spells CSAKRGRNTEAFF. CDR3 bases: TGCAGTGCAAAACGGGGGCGTAACACTGAAGCTTTCTTT.

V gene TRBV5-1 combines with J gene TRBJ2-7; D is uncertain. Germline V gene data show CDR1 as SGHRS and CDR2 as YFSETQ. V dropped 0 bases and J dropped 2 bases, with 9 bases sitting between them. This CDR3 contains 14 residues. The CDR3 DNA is TGCGCCAGCAGCTTGGTGCCCGAGCCCTACGAGCAGTACTTC. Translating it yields CASSLVPEPYEQYF.

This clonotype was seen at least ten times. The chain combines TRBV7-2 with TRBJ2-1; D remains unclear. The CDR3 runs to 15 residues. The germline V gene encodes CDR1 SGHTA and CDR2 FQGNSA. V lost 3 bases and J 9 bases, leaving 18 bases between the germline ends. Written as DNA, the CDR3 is TGTGCCAGCAGCTTTGGGCGCATCTCGGACGGTGAGCAGTTCTTC. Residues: CASSFGRISDGEQFF.

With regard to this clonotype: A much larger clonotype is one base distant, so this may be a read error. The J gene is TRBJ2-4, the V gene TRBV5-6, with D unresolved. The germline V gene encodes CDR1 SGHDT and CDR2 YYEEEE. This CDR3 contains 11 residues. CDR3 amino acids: CANSFQNIQYF. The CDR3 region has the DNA TGTGCCAACAGCTTCCAAAACATTCAGTACTTC.

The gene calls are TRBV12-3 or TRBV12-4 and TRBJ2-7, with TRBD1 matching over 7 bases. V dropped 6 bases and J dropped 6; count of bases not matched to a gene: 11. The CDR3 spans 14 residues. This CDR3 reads CASSLAGGSAEQYF. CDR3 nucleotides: TGTGCCAGCAGCCTTGCAGGGGGTTCGGCCGAGCAGTACTTC.

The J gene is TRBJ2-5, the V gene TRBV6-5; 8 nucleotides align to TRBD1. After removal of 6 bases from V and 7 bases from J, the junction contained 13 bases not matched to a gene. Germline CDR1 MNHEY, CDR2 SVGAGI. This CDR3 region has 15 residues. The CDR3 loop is CASRARTGSSRTQYF. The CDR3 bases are TGTGCCAGCAGAGCACGGACAGGGAGCTCAAGGACCCAGTACTTC.

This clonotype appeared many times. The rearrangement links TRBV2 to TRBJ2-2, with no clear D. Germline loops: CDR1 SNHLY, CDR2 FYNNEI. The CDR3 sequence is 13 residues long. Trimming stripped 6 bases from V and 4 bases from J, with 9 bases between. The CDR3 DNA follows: TGTGCCAGCAGGGACGACCCCACCGGGGAGCTGTTTTTT. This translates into CASRDDPTGELFF. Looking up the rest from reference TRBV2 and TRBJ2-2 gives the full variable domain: EPEVTQTPSHQVTQMGQEVILRCVPISNHLYFYWYRQILGQKVEFLVSFYNNEISEKSEIFDDQFSVERPDGSNFTLKIRSTKLEDSAMYFCASRDDPTGELFFGEGSRLTVL.

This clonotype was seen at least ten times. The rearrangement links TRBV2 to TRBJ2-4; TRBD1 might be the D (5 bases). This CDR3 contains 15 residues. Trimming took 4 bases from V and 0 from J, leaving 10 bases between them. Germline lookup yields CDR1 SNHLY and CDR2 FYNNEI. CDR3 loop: CASSVQGIAKNIQYF. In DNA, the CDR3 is TGTGCCAGCAGTGTGCAGGGCATAGCCAAAAACATTCAGTACTTC. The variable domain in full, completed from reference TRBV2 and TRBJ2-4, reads EPEVTQTPSHQVTQMGQEVILRCVPISNHLYFYWYRQILGQKVEFLVSFYNNEISEKSEIFDDQFSVERPDGSNFTLKIRSTKLEDSAMYFCASSVQGIAKNIQYFGAGTRLSVL.

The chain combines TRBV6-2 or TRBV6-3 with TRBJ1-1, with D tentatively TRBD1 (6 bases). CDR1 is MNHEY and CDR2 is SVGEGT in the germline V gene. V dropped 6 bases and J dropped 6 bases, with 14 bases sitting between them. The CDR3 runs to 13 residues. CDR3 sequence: CASSKHAGAEAFF. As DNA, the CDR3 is TGTGCCAGCAGCAAACACGCAGGGGCTGAAGCTTTCTTT.

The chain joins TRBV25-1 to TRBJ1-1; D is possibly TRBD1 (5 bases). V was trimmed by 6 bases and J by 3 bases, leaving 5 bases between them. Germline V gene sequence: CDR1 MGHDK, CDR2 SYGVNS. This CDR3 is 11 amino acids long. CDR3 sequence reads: CASRGHTEAFF. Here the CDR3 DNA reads TGTGCCAGCAGGGGACACACTGAAGCTTTCTTT.

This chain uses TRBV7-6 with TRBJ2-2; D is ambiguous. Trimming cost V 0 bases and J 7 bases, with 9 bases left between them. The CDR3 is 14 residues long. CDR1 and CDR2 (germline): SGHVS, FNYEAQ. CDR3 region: CASSLAPDNGELFF. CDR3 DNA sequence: TGTGCCAGCAGCTTAGCGCCTGATAACGGGGAGCTGTTTTTT.